Following are 17 T cell receptor beta chains from one sample sequenced in a study of cytomegalovirus exposure and HLA in healthy donors. Using immunoSEQ multiplex PCR, the repertoire was profiled, and TCRdb retains in-frame clones only, with some absent. The sample records approximately 140,000 clones, approximately 86% being singletons. Material for sequencing was PBMCs. The receptors derive from a man between 18 and 35 years old in good health and CMV-seropositive.

The chain has TRBV5-1 and TRBJ2-7; maybe TRBD1 (6 bases). Trimming pared 2 bases from V and 0 bases from J, leaving 12 bases between. Germline loops: CDR1 SGHRS, CDR2 YFSETQ. This CDR3 has 15 residues. The CDR3 spells CASSLSGTYSYEQYF. The CDR3 coding sequence is TGCGCCAGCAGCTTATCCGGGACATACTCCTACGAGCAGTACTTC. The variable domain in full, completed from reference TRBV5-1 and TRBJ2-7, reads KAGVTQTPRYLIKTRGQQVTLSCSPISGHRSVSWYQQTPGQGLQFLFEYFSETQRNKGNFPGRFSGRQFSNSRSEMNVSTLELGDSALYLCASSLSGTYSYEQYFGPGTRLTVT.

J is TRBJ2-7 and V is TRBV2; possibly TRBD1 for D (6 bases). The CDR3 runs 15 residues. The germline gives CDR1 SNHLY, CDR2 FYNNEI. V gave up 7 bases and J gave up 3 bases, with 19 bases separating them. The CDR3 spells CASKEVSGEYYEQYF. As DNA, the CDR3 is TGTGCCAGCAAGGAGGTATCAGGGGAGTACTACGAGCAGTACTTC.

The V gene is TRBV5-1, the J gene TRBJ2-2, with D hard to call. The CDR3 covers 12 residues. V gave up 2 bases and J gave up 4 bases, with 3 bases separating them. The V gene's germline CDR1 is SGHRS and CDR2 YFSETQ. Here the CDR3 DNA reads TGCGCCAGCAGCTTTAGCACCGGGGAGCTGTTTTTT. Amino acids: CASSFSTGELFF.

The V call is TRBV30, the J call TRBJ2-1; 7 nucleotides agree with TRBD2. The length of the CDR3 is 15 residues. Germline V gene lookup returns CDR1 GTSNPN and CDR2 SVGIG (reference sequence). V shed 0 bases, J shed 7 bases, and the junction held 9 bases outside the gene matches. CDR3 bases: TGTGCCTGGAGTGTTGCAGGACTAGAACGAAATGAGCAGTTCTTC. This sequence encodes CAWSVAGLERNEQFF.

This clone was observed a few times. This chain uses TRBV27 with TRBJ2-1; 7 bases are shared with TRBD1. With 5 bases clipped from V and 0 bases from J, the junction kept 10 bases outside the gene matches. The CDR3 runs to 17 residues. Per germline, CDR1 MNHEY and CDR2 SMNVEV (reference sequence). CDR3 DNA: TGTGCCAGCAGTCCCCAGCGACAGGGAAGCTCCTACAATGAGCAGTTCTTC. Its translation: CASSPQRQGSSYNEQFF.

V usage is TRBV6-5 and J usage is TRBJ1-5; tentative D call: TRBD1 (6 bases). Between the trimmed V and J ends, which lost 8 bases and 6 bases, there was a span of 20 bases. The CDR3 has 15 residues. Looked up from germline, CDR1 is MNHEY and CDR2 is SVGAGI. The DNA of the CDR3 is TGTGCCAGCCGGAGTGGCGGGGGGCGCGGTCAGCCCCAGCATTTT. Its translation is CASRSGGGRGQPQHF.

The CDR3 DNA reads TGTGCCAGCAGCGGAATCCGGGGATTGGGGACCTACGAGCAGTACTTC. It codes for CASSGIRGLGTYEQYF. V is TRBV5-8 and J is TRBJ2-7, with a possible D match to TRBD2 (5 bases). V lost 4 bases, J lost 2 bases, and 19 bases lay in between. Per germline, CDR1 SGHTS and CDR2 YDEGEE. This CDR3 is built from 16 residues.

This sequence joins TRBV27 and TRBJ1-2, with D possibly matching TRBD1 (6 bases). V gave up 5 bases and J gave up 9 bases, with 16 bases separating them. Germline lookup yields CDR1 MNHEY and CDR2 SMNVEV (reference sequence). The length of the CDR3 is 13 residues. The CDR3 DNA reads TGTGCCAGCAGTCCCCAGGGGTCTATTCGCTACACCTTC. Protein sequence: CASSPQGSIRYTF.

In nucleotides, the CDR3 is TGTGCCAGCAGTGATCCTAACACTGAAGCTTTCTTT. Protein sequence: CASSDPNTEAFF. The gene calls are TRBV2 and TRBJ1-1; D is uncertain. Between the trimmed V and J ends, which lost 3 bases and 2 bases, there was a span of 4 bases. The CDR3 runs to 12 residues. Germline-derived CDR1 and CDR2 are SNHLY and FYNNEI.

The V gene is TRBV6-1, the J gene TRBJ2-7; tentative D call: TRBD1 (6 bases). This CDR3 has 13 amino acids. Trimming stripped 8 bases from V and 2 bases from J, with 13 bases between. Germline V gene lookup returns CDR1 MNHNS and CDR2 SASEGT. The CDR3 region is CASQGPPTYEQYF. CDR3 in DNA: TGTGCCAGCCAGGGGCCCCCCACCTACGAGCAGTACTTC.

V and J are TRBV6-5 and TRBJ1-1; 8 nucleotides agree with TRBD1. The V segment lost 5 bases and the J segment 2 bases; nucleotides outside the gene matches: 4. This CDR3 has 14 amino acids. CDR1 is MNHEY and CDR2 is SVGAGI in the germline V gene. CDR3 in DNA: TGTGCCAGCAGTAGTCAGGGGGCAAACACTGAAGCTTTCTTT. Residues: CASSSQGANTEAFF.

The rearrangement links TRBV9 to TRBJ2-3; no clear D gene. The germline gives CDR1 SGDLS, CDR2 YYNGEE. The CDR3 totals 15 residues. Trimming cost V 0 bases and J 0 bases, with 8 bases left between them. DNA of the CDR3: TGTGCCAGCAGCGTAGATGGCTCTAGCACAGATACGCAGTATTTT. Encoded protein: CASSVDGSSTDTQYF. Supplemented by reference TRBV9 and TRBJ2-3, the full variable domain reads DSGVTQTPKHLITATGQRVTLRCSPRSGDLSVYWYQQSLDQGLQFLIQYYNGEERAKGNILERFSAQQFPDLHSELNLSSLELGDSALYFCASSVDGSSTDTQYFGPGTRLTVL.

The chain joins TRBV6-4 to TRBJ2-3; the match to TRBD2 covers 8 bases. This CDR3 spans 15 amino acids. The germline gives CDR1 MRHNA, CDR2 SNTAGT. V dropped 3 bases and J dropped 5; count of bases not matched to a gene: 7. CDR3 nucleotides: TGTGCCAGCAGTGATGCCGGGGGGGCCGTAGATACGCAGTATTTT. Its translation: CASSDAGGAVDTQYF.

The chain combines TRBV15 with TRBJ2-1; 7 bases agree with TRBD2. CDR1 is LNHNV and CDR2 is YYDKDF in the germline V gene (reference sequence). J gave up 8 bases and V 5 bases, and 9 bases lay outside the gene matches. CDR3 size: 14 residues. For the CDR3, the DNA is TGTGCCACCAGCCCTGAGGGAGGGAGCTATGAGCAGTTCTTC. It codes for CATSPEGGSYEQFF.

The V and J genes are TRBV5-1 and TRBJ2-5; possibly TRBD2 for D (5 bases). The germline V gene encodes CDR1 SGHRS and CDR2 YFSETQ. V lost 1 base and J 1 base, leaving 11 bases between the germline ends. The CDR3 sequence is 15 residues long. The CDR3 DNA reads as TGCGCCAGCAGCTTGAGCGGTGGGCTCCAAGAGACCCAGTACTTC. Protein product: CASSLSGGLQETQYF.

CDR3 sequence reads: CASSGRTALSPGYTF. CDR3 DNA: TGTGCCAGCAGTGGGCGGACAGCCCTTAGTCCAGGCTACACCTTC. The rearrangement links TRBV5-4 to TRBJ1-2, with D perhaps matching TRBD1 (6 bases). V was cut by 5 bases and J by 8 bases, with 22 bases left in between. The CDR3 spans 15 residues. Germline V gene sequence: CDR1 SGHNT, CDR2 YYREEE (reference sequence).

V gene TRBV2 combines with J gene TRBJ2-5, with 8 bases aligning to TRBD1. CDR3 length equals 14 residues. V was pared by 2 bases and J by 4 bases, with 3 bases of the junction left unmatched. Germline V CDR1 and CDR2: SNHLY, FYNNEI. CDR3 in amino acids: CASSEPDRGETQYF. The CDR3 DNA sequence: TGTGCCAGCAGTGAACCTGACAGGGGAGAGACCCAGTACTTC.